The rows below give T cell receptor beta chains drawn from one sample of a study of CD8+ T cells in alopecia areata. Some clones are missing from TCRdb's copy, which holds only in-frame ones; the method was immunoSEQ multiplex PCR. The data contain roughly 150,000 clones, under 60% of them singletons. Specimen: CD8+ T cells sorted from blood, collected at week 0. These receptors were taken from a human donor with alopecia areata. CDR3s include the opening cysteine and the closing phenylalanine or tryptophan. Fields, in order: V gene, clone size, CDR3 protein. Size values are once, few and many counts, or a class for expanded clones, and some rows have none.

v_call: TRBV4-3; clone_size: NA; cdr3_aa: CASSQERETGHGYTF
v_call: TRBV19; clone_size: NA; cdr3_aa: CAGARDSGANVLTF
v_call: TRBV25-1; clone_size: NA; cdr3_aa: CASSVRVDSPLHF
v_call: TRBV5-1; clone_size: NA; cdr3_aa: CASSLDTSDTGELFF
v_call: TRBV28; clone_size: NA; cdr3_aa: CASSFGGGYTF
v_call: TRBV12-5; clone_size: NA; cdr3_aa: CASGLGTYNQPQHF
v_call: TRBV4-1; clone_size: once; cdr3_aa: CASSQDWATTDTQYF
v_call: TRBV30; clone_size: NA; cdr3_aa: CAWRKNRAEKLFF
v_call: TRBV7-2; clone_size: few; cdr3_aa: CASSPHRGQDQPQHF
v_call: TRBV5-6; clone_size: NA; cdr3_aa: CASSWGTGVEQFF
v_call: TRBV28; clone_size: NA; cdr3_aa: CASSILAGRNEQFF
v_call: TRBV2; clone_size: NA; cdr3_aa: CASTDDRGSTGEQFF
v_call: TRBV6-5; clone_size: NA; cdr3_aa: CASSYLGQLQETQYF
v_call: TRBV9; clone_size: NA; cdr3_aa: CASHKGQGLSGNTIYF
v_call: TRBV4-3; clone_size: NA; cdr3_aa: CASSHRPDGNTEAFF
v_call: TRBV10-3; clone_size: NA; cdr3_aa: CAISESMQGVFYEQYF
v_call: TRBV7-8; clone_size: few; cdr3_aa: CASTASSGGALEETQYF
v_call: TRBV7-2; clone_size: NA; cdr3_aa: CASRVSGRPGTEAFF
v_call: TRBV29-1; clone_size: NA; cdr3_aa: CSVVANTEAFF
v_call: TRBV28; clone_size: NA; cdr3_aa: CASTFPGPSGNTIYF
v_call: TRBV19; clone_size: NA; cdr3_aa: CASSSESYEQYF
v_call: TRBV6-5; clone_size: NA; cdr3_aa: CASSYLSSGANVLTF
v_call: TRBV6-5; clone_size: NA; cdr3_aa: CASSWGTGSYEQYF
v_call: TRBV7-9; clone_size: few; cdr3_aa: CASSLPGGQYNEQFF
v_call: TRBV4-3; clone_size: few; cdr3_aa: CASSQDRVSPLHF
v_call: TRBV27; clone_size: NA; cdr3_aa: CASSFGTSSQETQYF
v_call: TRBV16; clone_size: NA; cdr3_aa: CASSQSKDRGYTF
v_call: TRBV2; clone_size: NA; cdr3_aa: CASLPSGGTDTQYF
v_call: TRBV2; clone_size: NA; cdr3_aa: CASGLAGGSEQFF
v_call: TRBV13; clone_size: NA; cdr3_aa: CASSSDVGPSPLHF
v_call: TRBV5-1; clone_size: NA; cdr3_aa: CASSFGNEQYF
v_call: TRBV13; clone_size: NA; cdr3_aa: CASSAGLLNQPQHF
v_call: TRBV27; clone_size: NA; cdr3_aa: CASSSHQGEANYGYTF
v_call: TRBV5-6; clone_size: once; cdr3_aa: CASSPGTGSYEQYF
v_call: TRBV4-3; clone_size: NA; cdr3_aa: CASSQDWGQAYNEQFF
v_call: TRBV4-3; clone_size: few; cdr3_aa: CASSRDGGTIGETQYF
v_call: TRBV30; clone_size: NA; cdr3_aa: CAWTEGYTF
v_call: TRBV6-1; clone_size: NA; cdr3_aa: CASSLVEQFF
v_call: TRBV29-1; clone_size: once; cdr3_aa: CSVKTSSAEQYF
v_call: TRBV5-6; clone_size: NA; cdr3_aa: CASSSASFGNTQYF
v_call: TRBV19; clone_size: NA; cdr3_aa: CASKEENSPLHF
v_call: TRBV5-6; clone_size: NA; cdr3_aa: CASSPTWGSGNTGELFF
v_call: TRBV2; clone_size: few; cdr3_aa: CASTEGNEQFF
v_call: TRBV25-1; clone_size: few; cdr3_aa: CASGLGRGGGGNEQFF
v_call: TRBV30; clone_size: NA; cdr3_aa: CAWSLAAYEQYF
v_call: TRBV6-4; clone_size: many; cdr3_aa: CASREEPAGANVLTF
v_call: TRBV10-2; clone_size: NA; cdr3_aa: CASKGLGATDTQYF
v_call: TRBV10-3; clone_size: NA; cdr3_aa: CAISDVTEMNTEAFF
v_call: TRBV5-1; clone_size: once; cdr3_aa: CASSLEGSQYF
v_call: TRBV16; clone_size: few; cdr3_aa: CASSQSGQNTEAFF
v_call: TRBV30; clone_size: NA; cdr3_aa: CAWSQGYEQFF
v_call: TRBV30; clone_size: NA; cdr3_aa: CAWSGGTGTDTQYF
v_call: TRBV19; clone_size: NA; cdr3_aa: CASSRAGIQETQYF
v_call: TRBV30; clone_size: NA; cdr3_aa: CAWNLGNTEAFF
v_call: TRBV30; clone_size: NA; cdr3_aa: CASNKDRPYEQYF
v_call: TRBV2; clone_size: NA; cdr3_aa: CASSGQNKGEQYF
v_call: TRBV13; clone_size: NA; cdr3_aa: CASSFNNGQEAFF
v_call: TRBV13; clone_size: NA; cdr3_aa: CASSPRGAEGNIQYF
v_call: TRBV29-1; clone_size: few; cdr3_aa: CSVDGDRALEAFF
v_call: TRBV2; clone_size: NA; cdr3_aa: CASSELGSYEQYF